This T cell receptor beta chain is drawn from a study of PD-1 blockade in classical Hodgkin lymphoma. Study context: Patients got intravenous nivolumab 3 mg/kg every 2 weeks.

Regarding time point: cycle 4 day 1 (C4D1), after 6 weeks of nivolumab. No patient escaped relapse after autologous stem cell transplantation, and brentuximab vedotin exposure varied. The CDR3 contains 13 residues. Germline V lookup: CDR1 SQVTM, CDR2 ANQGSEA. With V trimmed by 6 bases and J by 0 bases, 5 bases remained unmatched. Sequenced by immunoSEQ multiplex PCR; TCRdb stores in-frame clones only, minus some. The data contain some 96,000 clones, 85% to 95% of them seen just once; the ten biggest clones take up approximately 2%. Sequencing was performed on peripheral blood mononuclear cells (PBMCs), taken before the fourth cycle of nivolumab. The chain recombines TRBV29-1 with TRBJ2-7, with TRBD1 identical over 7 bases. The receptor's source is a human donor with classical Hodgkin lymphoma. CDR3 DNA sequence: TGCAGCGTCCTCAGGGGGTACTCCTACGAGCAGTACTTC. Amino acids: CSVLRGYSYEQYF.